This TCR beta chain originates from a study (dated by TCRdb to the mid-2010s). In the study overall: Whether tumor-infiltrating Tregs in breast cancer are recruited from blood Tregs or converted in situ from other CD4+ T cell subsets was tested.

CDR1 DFQATT and CDR2 SNEGSKA were looked up in the germline V gene (reference sequence). Trimmed from V: 4 bases; trimmed from J: 8 bases; junction bases lacking a gene match: 10. Spanning cysteine to phenylalanine, the CDR3 consists of 14 amino acids. Just CDR3 DNA is preserved here, 42 bases in frame from base 1. CD4+CD45RO+CD25- cells were isolated as memory CD4+ T cells. Tregs, naive and memory CD4+ T cells from tumor, blood and ipsilateral draining lymph nodes of about five breast cancer patients underwent full-length TCR alpha and beta sequencing. Tumor tissue and lymph nodes obtained by ipsilateral axillary dissection were perfused with PBS, cut into small pieces and digested using collagenase I and hyaluronidase. FACS confirmed that the sorted cell populations were more than 90% pure. Full-length TCR variable regions were amplified by 5' RACE PCR with constant-region reverse primers, followed by semi-nested PCR with Nested Universal Primer A. The ReliaPrep RNA Cell Miniprep System was used to extract total RNA, which was then reverse transcribed into 5'RACE-ready cDNA with the SMARTer RACE 5'/3' Kit. Multiplex adaptors were used to barcode the full-length TCR alpha and beta libraries, which were then sequenced on an Illumina MiSeq. Concerning the study's data processing: For each of nine subset-tissue groups, sequencing data from the five patients were pooled, and the groups were then compared using unsupervised clustering of TCR gene usage. The Morisita-Horn index, with shared sequences weighted by their contribution to each repertoire, was used to calculate repertoire similarity. Clones were called with MiXCR by TCRdb after fastp trimmed the public reads at Q25, and only in-frame beta chains were retained. Every entry covers one CDR3 protein and lists the most common genes and DNA from its rows. V and J calls and clone size were set by TCRdb, not the authors. The sample profile shows roughly 8,400 distinct CDR3 sequences; approximately 57% of them were found once. Around 6% of the sample belongs to the ten largest clones.

Beyond this particular receptor, the publication reports: The greatest overlap of tumor-infiltrating Treg TCR alpha and beta sequences was with tumor naive CD4+ T cells, followed next by blood naive CD4+ T cells. The validation in the larger cohort was limited to a single TCR beta V-J rearrangement instead of whole repertoires. In terms of TCR gene usage, tumor memory CD4+ T cells clustered together with blood and lymph node memory CD4+ cells, as well as with lymph node naive CD4+ cells.

With regard to this clonotype: What this receptor recognizes is not known. The record has no base qualities; no much larger clone is one base away.

The V gene is TRBV20-1 and the J gene is TRBJ1-5, and TRBD1 matches 8 of the central bases. The clonotype was recovered from a female donor with breast cancer. The sequencing input was tumor-infiltrating memory CD4+ T cells sorted from the breast tumor. In the paper's terms, the cell subset or site label means: memory CD4+ T cells, CD4+CD45RO+CD25-. The sequenced DNA: TGCAGTGCTATCCCAGGGGGCTTCTCAGAGCCCCAGCATTTT. This encodes CSAIPGGFSEPQHF.